This is a list of T cell receptor beta chains from one sample in a study of blood T cell repertoires in COVID-19. Measured with immunoSEQ multiplex PCR; TCRdb has only the in-frame clones, and not every one. The sample records about 240,000 clones, about four fifths being singletons. Sequencing was carried out using peripheral blood. The receptors originated from a woman of 80 years or more with acute or convalescent COVID-19. Both conserved end residues are part of each CDR3. The order of the fields is V gene, J gene, D gene, clone size, CDR3 DNA, CDR3 protein. A D gene is named only where the DNA matches it firmly. Clone size appears in some rows only: once, few, many, or a class for an expanded clone.

V: TRBV27
J: TRBJ1-4
D: TRBD1
size: NA
DNA: TGTGCCAGCAGTGACCACAGGGGGCTAGGAGAAAAACTGTTTTTT
CDR3: CASSDHRGLGEKLFF

V: TRBV18
J: TRBJ2-7
D: TRBD1
size: NA
DNA: TGTGCCAGCTCACCAACAGGGGGAACCTACGAGCAGTACTTC
CDR3: CASSPTGGTYEQYF

V: TRBV6-5
J: TRBJ2-5
D: NA
size: NA
DNA: TGTGCCAGTCAGGGGCAGGAGACCCAGTACTTC
CDR3: CASQGQETQYF

V: TRBV15
J: TRBJ1-4
D: TRBD1
size: NA
DNA: TGTGCCACCAGCAGAGAGGTTGGGACAGTAGGAAAACTGTTTTTT
CDR3: CATSREVGTVGKLFF

V: TRBV5-6
J: TRBJ1-5
D: TRBD1
size: NA
DNA: TGTGCCAGCAGCGTCTACAGGGGGGGCAATCAGCCCCAGCATTTT
CDR3: CASSVYRGGNQPQHF

V: TRBV30
J: TRBJ1-5
D: NA
size: NA
DNA: TGTGCCTGGAGTAAAGGGGGGGGATATCAGCCCCAGCATTTT
CDR3: CAWSKGGGYQPQHF

V: TRBV7-9
J: TRBJ1-4
D: NA
size: NA
DNA: TGTGCCAGCAGTTCAGTGGGGGGTGAAAAACTGTTTTTT
CDR3: CASSSVGGEKLFF

V: TRBV7-9
J: TRBJ2-7
D: TRBD1
size: once
DNA: TGTGCCAGCAGCTTCGGACAGGGGTTGGGCGAGCAGTACTTC
CDR3: CASSFGQGLGEQYF

V: TRBV19
J: TRBJ2-5
D: TRBD2
size: NA
DNA: TGTGCCAGTAGTGGCGGGGGGAAGCAAGAGACCCAGTACTTC
CDR3: CASSGGGKQETQYF

V: TRBV6-6
J: TRBJ2-2
D: TRBD2
size: NA
DNA: TGTGCCAGCAGTCCCCCTCTAGCGGGGGTGAACACCGGGGAGCTGTTTTTT
CDR3: CASSPPLAGVNTGELFF

V: TRBV4-2
J: TRBJ1-1
D: TRBD1
size: NA
DNA: TGTGCCAGCAGCCAAGAAGGGGGCCGGACAGGGAGGTCTGAAGCTTTCTTT
CDR3: CASSQEGGRTGRSEAFF

V: TRBV7-9
J: TRBJ1-1
D: TRBD1
size: NA
DNA: TGTGCCAGCAGTGGGACAGGGCGTAGGGACACTGAAGCTTTCTTT
CDR3: CASSGTGRRDTEAFF

V: TRBV5-1
J: TRBJ2-5
D: NA
size: NA
DNA: TGCGCCAGCAGCTCAACAGGGATCCAAGAGACCCAGTACTTC
CDR3: CASSSTGIQETQYF

V: TRBV27
J: TRBJ1-3
D: TRBD1
size: NA
DNA: TGTGCCAGCAGTTCCGGGACAGGGGGCGCCTCTGGAAACACCATATATTTT
CDR3: CASSSGTGGASGNTIYF

V: TRBV9
J: TRBJ2-5
D: TRBD2
size: NA
DNA: TGTGCCAGCAGCCTTGATGGGGGGGGTGTGGAGACCCAGTACTTC
CDR3: CASSLDGGGVETQYF

V: TRBV9
J: TRBJ2-7
D: TRBD1
size: NA
DNA: TGTGCCAGCAGCGTAGATACGGGACAGGCTGGGTACGAGCAGTACTTC
CDR3: CASSVDTGQAGYEQYF

V: TRBV5-1
J: TRBJ2-7
D: TRBD2
size: NA
DNA: TGCGCCAGCAGAGCGAGGGGGGCTAGCGGGGTGGAGCAGTACTTC
CDR3: CASRARGASGVEQYF

V: TRBV3-1/TRBV3-2
J: TRBJ2-1
D: NA
size: NA
DNA: TGTGCCAGCAGCCAAGACGCGGGATACAATGAGCAGTTCTTC
CDR3: CASSQDAGYNEQFF

V: TRBV5-1
J: TRBJ2-2
D: NA
size: NA
DNA: TGCGCCAGCAGCTTGGAGGGGCGGGGCACCGGGGAGCTGTTTTTT
CDR3: CASSLEGRGTGELFF

V: TRBV5-4
J: TRBJ1-1
D: NA
size: NA
DNA: TGTGCCAGCAGTCATGACCGTCGACGGGACACTGAAGCTTTCTTT
CDR3: CASSHDRRRDTEAFF

V: TRBV5-1
J: TRBJ1-4
D: TRBD1
size: NA
DNA: TGCGCCAGCAGCTTGGGACAGGGCGATTATAATGAAAAACTGTTTTTT
CDR3: CASSLGQGDYNEKLFF

V: TRBV28
J: TRBJ1-5
D: NA
size: NA
DNA: TGTGCCAGCAGTTTGGGTCAGGGATATCAGCCCCAGCATTTT
CDR3: CASSLGQGYQPQHF

V: TRBV14
J: TRBJ2-7
D: TRBD1
size: NA
DNA: TGTGCCAGCAGCCAAGAGTACAGGGGAACCTACGAGCAGTACTTC
CDR3: CASSQEYRGTYEQYF

V: TRBV6-1
J: TRBJ1-5
D: NA
size: NA
DNA: TGTGCCAGCAGTGATGGGCTGCAGCCCCAGCATTTT
CDR3: CASSDGLQPQHF

V: TRBV6-5
J: TRBJ1-1
D: NA
size: NA
DNA: TGTGCCAGCAGAGGACTGGGGACTGCGATCACTGAAGCTTTCTTT
CDR3: CASRGLGTAITEAFF

V: TRBV29-1
J: TRBJ1-3
D: TRBD1
size: NA
DNA: TGCAGCGTGCGACAGGGCTCGGGAAACACCATATATTTT
CDR3: CSVRQGSGNTIYF

V: TRBV2
J: TRBJ2-3
D: TRBD1
size: NA
DNA: TGTGCCAGCCTGAGATTCCGGACAGGGGTCTGGGATACGCAGTATTTT
CDR3: CASLRFRTGVWDTQYF

V: TRBV3-1/TRBV3-2
J: TRBJ1-2
D: TRBD1
size: NA
DNA: TGTGCCAGCAGCCGGGACAGAATTAACTATGGCTACACCTTC
CDR3: CASSRDRINYGYTF

V: TRBV5-1
J: TRBJ1-2
D: TRBD1
size: NA
DNA: TGCGCCAGCAGCTCGGGACAGACAAACTATGGCTACACCTTC
CDR3: CASSSGQTNYGYTF

V: TRBV5-1
J: TRBJ2-7
D: NA
size: NA
DNA: TGCGCCAGCAGCTTGGGGGCCGACTCCGGGGGCGAGCAGTACTTC
CDR3: CASSLGADSGGEQYF

V: TRBV7-2
J: TRBJ1-5
D: NA
size: few
DNA: TGTGCCAGCAGCCCACAGGGTCTGGACCAGCCCCAGCATTTT
CDR3: CASSPQGLDQPQHF

V: TRBV2
J: TRBJ2-1
D: TRBD2
size: NA
DNA: TGTGCCAGCAGTCCCGTGGGGTCCCTTAGCGGGGATAAGTTCTTC
CDR3: CASSPVGSLSGDKFF

V: TRBV9
J: TRBJ1-3
D: NA
size: NA
DNA: TGTGCCAGCAGCGCGGGACACTCAGACGCTGGAAACACCATATATTTT
CDR3: CASSAGHSDAGNTIYF

V: TRBV3-1/TRBV3-2
J: TRBJ2-2
D: NA
size: once
DNA: TGTGCCAGCGGTACGACAGTCGGGGAGCTGTTTTTT
CDR3: CASGTTVGELFF

V: TRBV28
J: TRBJ1-2
D: TRBD1
size: NA
DNA: TGTGCCAGCAGTTTAGTTACAGGGGGTACGGTTAACTATGGCTACACCTTC
CDR3: CASSLVTGGTVNYGYTF

V: TRBV29-1
J: TRBJ1-2
D: TRBD1
size: NA
DNA: TGCAGCGTCGGACAGGGAGGAGGCTACACCTTC
CDR3: CSVGQGGGYTF

V: TRBV19
J: TRBJ1-5
D: TRBD1
size: NA
DNA: TGTGCCAGTAGACCTGACGACAGGGGCGCAAATCAGCCCCAGCATTTT
CDR3: CASRPDDRGANQPQHF

V: TRBV15
J: TRBJ1-1
D: TRBD1
size: NA
DNA: TGTGCCACCAGCAGGGGGACAGAGTTTGAAGCTTTCTTT
CDR3: CATSRGTEFEAFF

V: TRBV9
J: TRBJ2-5
D: TRBD1
size: once
DNA: TGTGCCAGCAGCCCCCGGACAGGGTTGAAAGAGACCCAGTACTTC
CDR3: CASSPRTGLKETQYF

V: TRBV6-5
J: TRBJ1-2
D: TRBD1
size: once
DNA: TGTGCCAGCAGTTCCACAGGGGGCGCATACTATGGCTACACCTTC
CDR3: CASSSTGGAYYGYTF

V: TRBV2
J: TRBJ2-7
D: NA
size: NA
DNA: TGTGCCAGCAGTTTGCAAATACACAGGGACGAGCAGTACTTC
CDR3: CASSLQIHRDEQYF

V: TRBV5-8
J: TRBJ2-7
D: TRBD1
size: NA
DNA: TGTGCCAGCAGCGACGGGACAGGGCACTTCTACGAGCAGTACTTC
CDR3: CASSDGTGHFYEQYF

V: TRBV7-2
J: TRBJ1-2
D: NA
size: NA
DNA: TGTGCCAGCAGCTTAATAGGGGGTGGCTACACCTTC
CDR3: CASSLIGGGYTF

V: TRBV5-4
J: TRBJ2-7
D: NA
size: NA
DNA: TGTGCCAGCAGCCGCCAGCGGAGCTCCTACGAGCAGTACTTC
CDR3: CASSRQRSSYEQYF

V: TRBV27
J: TRBJ1-3
D: NA
size: NA
DNA: TGTGCCAGCAAAACCCTAGCCTCAAACACCATATATTTT
CDR3: CASKTLASNTIYF

V: TRBV19
J: TRBJ2-5
D: NA
size: NA
DNA: TGTGCCAGTAGTGTGACATCCGTGGAGACCCAGTACTTC
CDR3: CASSVTSVETQYF

V: TRBV18
J: TRBJ1-1
D: TRBD1
size: NA
DNA: TGTGCCAGCGAGGGACAGTTGAACACTGAAGCTTTCTTT
CDR3: CASEGQLNTEAFF

V: TRBV6-1
J: TRBJ1-3
D: NA
size: NA
DNA: TGTGCCAGCAGTGACCCCTCAACGAGCTCTGGAAACACCATATATTTT
CDR3: CASSDPSTSSGNTIYF

V: TRBV19
J: TRBJ1-1
D: TRBD1
size: NA
DNA: TGTGCCAGTAAGGAGGGAAGGGGGCGCGTCACTGAAGCTTTCTTT
CDR3: CASKEGRGRVTEAFF

V: TRBV5-4
J: TRBJ1-1
D: NA
size: few
DNA: TGTGCCAGCAGCCGGACAGTGAACACTGAAGCTTTCTTT
CDR3: CASSRTVNTEAFF

V: TRBV29-1
J: TRBJ1-3
D: TRBD1
size: NA
DNA: TGCAGCGTGGGGACAGATGGAAACACCATATATTTT
CDR3: CSVGTDGNTIYF

V: TRBV7-3
J: TRBJ2-2
D: TRBD1
size: NA
DNA: TGTGCCAGCAGCAGATTGGACAGGGGGAAGGGCGGGGAGCTGTTTTTT
CDR3: CASSRLDRGKGGELFF

V: TRBV12-5
J: TRBJ2-1
D: TRBD1
size: NA
DNA: TGTGCTAGTGGTTTGAACCGGGACAGAAACAATGAGCAGTTCTTC
CDR3: CASGLNRDRNNEQFF

V: TRBV30
J: TRBJ1-4
D: TRBD1
size: NA
DNA: TGTGCCTGGAGTGTAAACAGGGGAAATGAAAAACTGTTTTTT
CDR3: CAWSVNRGNEKLFF

V: TRBV7-3
J: TRBJ2-5
D: TRBD2
size: NA
DNA: TGTGCCAGCAGCTCGGGGGGTACAGGGACCCAGTACTTC
CDR3: CASSSGGTGTQYF

V: TRBV19
J: TRBJ2-3
D: TRBD2
size: NA
DNA: TGTGCCAGTAGGAGACTAGCGGGGGGGAGCACAGATACGCAGTATTTT
CDR3: CASRRLAGGSTDTQYF

V: TRBV3-1/TRBV3-2
J: TRBJ1-1
D: NA
size: NA
DNA: TGTGCCAGCAGTGATGGGCCGACGAGCGCTTTCTTT
CDR3: CASSDGPTSAFF

V: TRBV24-1
J: TRBJ1-1
D: NA
size: NA
DNA: TGTGCCACCAGTGAGGGGGGGGTTGGGAACACTGAAGCTTTCTTT
CDR3: CATSEGGVGNTEAFF

V: TRBV3-1/TRBV3-2
J: TRBJ1-2
D: TRBD1
size: NA
DNA: TGTGCCAGCAGCCAGACAATCTCCAGGGGGCGTTTTGGCTACACCTTC
CDR3: CASSQTISRGRFGYTF

V: TRBV4-1
J: TRBJ1-2
D: TRBD1
size: few
DNA: TGCGCCAGCAGCCAAGGGGGACAGGGCGGCTACACCTTC
CDR3: CASSQGGQGGYTF